Sequencing of this T cell receptor beta chain was carried out in a study of cytomegalovirus exposure and HLA in healthy donors. This clone was counted between two and nine times. Antigen specificity is unknown. This PCR relied on a set of 60 Vbeta primers and 13 Jbeta primers. Sequenced by immunoSEQ multiplex PCR; TCRdb stores in-frame clones only, minus some. The sample yields under 200,000 clones, over 70% seen once. General study findings and limits: Earlier analysis yielded a pattern in which most TCR beta V segments were productive about 90% or about 30% of the time. Cytomegalovirus status was reportedly diagnosed by the classifier with high specificity and sensitivity.

The clonotype comes from a man in his forties in good health and CMV-seronegative. Sample: PBMCs.

This CDR3 reads CACHDQGAGNTIYF. The DNA for the CDR3 is TGTGCCTGTCACGATCAGGGGGCTGGAAACACCATATATTTT. The J gene is TRBJ1-3, the V gene TRBV30, with 7 bases identical to TRBD1. In germline, CDR1 is GTSNPN, CDR2 SVGIG (reference sequence). V lost 6 bases, J lost 2 bases, and 7 bases stayed unmatched. CDR3 length: 14 amino acids.